These 27 T cell receptor beta chains were all obtained from the same sample, sequenced in a study of blood T cells in healthy people across ages. For the second PCR, which ran for 7 to 11 cycles, a sample-barcoded 5' primer and a J-beta primer mix were used. A single record per CDR3 protein comes from TCRdb applying MiXCR to the 5' RACE reads. The repertoire holds about 970,000 distinct CDR3 sequences, with roughly 47% as singletons. Sequencing was carried out using blood. These receptors originate from a woman in her sixties or seventies in good health.

This clonotype has only a few counts. The V and J genes are TRBV5-5 and TRBJ2-4; no clear D. The CDR3 loop spans 18 amino acids. V was clipped by 4 bases and J by 0 bases, with 20 bases between them. Germline assignment: CDR1 SGHKS and CDR2 YYEKEE (reference sequence). The CDR3 sequence: CASSPTGWADLAKNIQYF. In nucleotides, the CDR3 is TGTGCCAGCAGCCCCACCGGGTGGGCCGACTTAGCCAAAAACATTCAGTACTTC.

J is TRBJ1-4 and V is TRBV7-2; possible D gene TRBD1, 6 bases. The ends were cut back, 5 bases at V and 0 bases at J, with 13 bases in the middle. The CDR3 runs to 16 residues. Looked up from germline, CDR1 is SGHTA and CDR2 is FQGNSA. CDR3 nucleotide sequence: TGTGCCAGCAGCCGCAACAGGGCTGCAACTAATGAAAAACTGTTTTTT. Its translation: CASSRNRAATNEKLFF.

The V and J genes are TRBV11-2 and TRBJ2-1, with D possibly matching TRBD1 (5 bases). The germline V and J ends were trimmed by 0 bases and 8 bases, with 8 bases remaining between them. Per germline, CDR1 SGHAT and CDR2 FQNNGV. This CDR3 has 13 residues. The CDR3 spells CASSLDRVDEQFF. CDR3 bases: TGTGCCAGCAGCTTAGACAGGGTTGATGAGCAGTTCTTC.

The J gene is TRBJ2-2, the V gene TRBV3-1; no clear D gene. V lost 2 bases and J 7 bases, leaving 5 bases between the germline ends. The CDR3 is 12 amino acids. Germline CDR1 LGHDT, CDR2 YNNKEL (reference sequence). The CDR3 reads CASSQYVGELFF. CDR3 sequence (DNA): TGTGCCAGCAGCCAATATGTCGGGGAGCTGTTTTTT.

The chain uses TRBV27 and TRBJ2-1; 9 bases are a match to TRBD2. The CDR3 has 17 residues. Germline trimming cut 10 bases from V and 4 bases from J; bases unmatched to any gene: 17. Germline V gene sequence: CDR1 MNHEY, CDR2 SMNVEV (reference sequence). CDR3: CAISRGVAGGNYNEQFF. DNA of the CDR3: TGTGCCATTTCGAGGGGAGTGGCGGGAGGGAATTACAATGAGCAGTTCTTC.

This sequence joins TRBV12-3 or TRBV12-4 and TRBJ1-6; no firm D call. This CDR3 has 15 residues. Deletions cut 5 bases from V and 10 bases from J, with 18 bases between. CDR3 DNA: TGTGCCAGCAGTCAGACCGGAGCCCCCAACTCACCCCTCCACTTT. Translating gives CASSQTGAPNSPLHF.

The rearrangement links TRBV6-6 to TRBJ2-4, with 10 bases matching TRBD2. V gave up 5 bases and J gave up 9 bases; unmatched junction bases: 10. Germline CDR1 reads MNHNY; CDR2 reads SVGAGI (reference sequence). This CDR3 comprises 15 residues. The CDR3 loop is CASSPRTSGTPIQYF. CDR3 bases: TGTGCCAGCAGTCCGAGGACTAGCGGCACCCCCATTCAGTACTTC.

The chain links TRBV20-1 to TRBJ2-2; 7 nucleotides match TRBD2. CDR3 length: 18 amino acids. J lost 2 bases, V lost 0 bases, and 12 bases had no gene match. Germline V gives CDR1 DFQATT, CDR2 SNEGSKA (reference sequence). The CDR3 sequence: CSARDLSAGVENTGELFF. CDR3 nucleotides: TGCAGTGCTAGAGATCTTAGCGCGGGGGTGGAAAACACCGGGGAGCTGTTTTTT.

Only a few counts were recorded for this clonotype. J is TRBJ2-3 and V is TRBV29-1, with 8 bases lining up with TRBD2. This CDR3 has 13 residues. Germline V gene sequence: CDR1 SQVTM, CDR2 ANQGSEA. V dropped 4 bases and J dropped 7; count of bases not matched to a gene: 7. CDR3: CSVVSGDGYTQYF. In nucleotides, the CDR3 is TGCAGCGTTGTTAGCGGGGACGGATATACGCAGTATTTT.

In its sample, this clonotype was seen a few times. The chain recombines TRBV6-6 with TRBJ1-5, with TRBD1 matching over 8 bases. V shed 6 bases and J 7 bases; nucleotides not matched to a gene: 11. Germline CDR1 is MNHNY and CDR2 is SVGAGI (reference sequence). The CDR3 runs to 15 residues. This CDR3 is CASRSGQGDNQPQHF. Here the CDR3 DNA reads TGTGCCAGCAGGTCCGGACAGGGAGACAACCAGCCCCAGCATTTT.

The chain couples TRBV20-1 to TRBJ2-3, with D perhaps TRBD1 or TRBD2 (5 bases each). V gave up 2 bases and J gave up 2 bases, with 14 bases separating them. This CDR3 is 15 amino acids long. Per germline, CDR1 DFQATT and CDR2 SNEGSKA (reference sequence). CDR3 sequence: CSARRDRRSTDTQYF. The CDR3 coding sequence is TGCAGTGCTAGACGGGACCGCAGGTCCACAGATACGCAGTATTTT.

In its sample, this clonotype was seen a few times. The V call is TRBV20-1, the J call TRBJ2-1, with 8 bases aligning to TRBD2. Germline lookup yields CDR1 DFQATT and CDR2 SNEGSKA (reference sequence). The CDR3 covers 12 residues. The ends lost 6 bases at V and 7 bases at J; junction bases unmatched: 5. CDR3 DNA sequence: TGCAGTGCAGCGGGAGCGGGTAATGAGCAGTTCTTC. This sequence encodes CSAAGAGNEQFF.

V gene TRBV9 combines with J gene TRBJ2-3; the D gene could be TRBD1 or TRBD2 (5 bases each). This CDR3 comprises 16 residues. Trimming stripped 3 bases from V and 3 bases from J, with 17 bases between. Germline V gene sequence: CDR1 SGDLS, CDR2 YYNGEE. DNA for the CDR3: TGTGCCAGCAGCGCCGGTGTGGGGGAAGGTACAGATACGCAGTATTTT. Translation gives CASSAGVGEGTDTQYF.

This clonotype was seen more than once but under ten times. V is TRBV20-1 and J is TRBJ1-5; D may be TRBD1 (6 bases). Germline lookup yields CDR1 DFQATT and CDR2 SNEGSKA (reference sequence). This CDR3 is built from 13 residues. CDR3 DNA sequence: TGCAGCGCCCGTGGGGGCAACAATCAGCCCCAGCATTTT. Translating gives CSARGGNNQPQHF.

The chain uses TRBV27 and TRBJ1-6; perhaps TRBD1 as D (6 bases). The V gene's germline CDR1 is MNHEY and CDR2 SMNVEV (reference sequence). There are 15 residues in the CDR3. The V end lost 4 bases, the J end lost 7 bases, and 14 bases lay between the germline ends. The CDR3 loop is CASSSPRQGNSPLHF. The CDR3 nucleotides read TGTGCCAGCAGTTCCCCACGGCAGGGGAATTCACCCCTCCACTTT.

A few counts support this clonotype. V usage is TRBV20-1 and J usage is TRBJ2-3; D call uncertain. The V gene's germline CDR1 is DFQATT and CDR2 SNEGSKA (reference sequence). The CDR3 runs to 14 residues. With 6 bases removed from V and 2 bases from J, the gap between germline ends came to 15 bases. Here the CDR3 reads CSAPVGQITDTQYF. For the CDR3, the DNA is TGCAGTGCACCAGTTGGCCAAATCACAGATACGCAGTATTTT.

Here the CDR3 reads CSASRPVNYEQYF. The CDR3 nucleotides read TGCAGTGCTAGTCGGCCGGTGAACTACGAGCAGTACTTC. The V and J genes are TRBV20-1 and TRBJ2-5; D not resolved. The J call may be wrong; the DNA end is better matched by TRBJ2-7. This CDR3 is built from 13 residues. Germline CDR1 and CDR2: DFQATT and SNEGSKA (reference sequence).

The table lists this clonotype with a few counts. The chain recombines TRBV7-2 with TRBJ2-1, with D unclear. Germline CDR1 and CDR2: SGHTA and FQGNSA. Trimming took 0 bases from V and 5 from J, leaving 8 bases between them. CDR3 length equals 14 residues. DNA for the CDR3: TGTGCCAGCAGCTTAGCAGGGTTTCACAATGAGCAGTTCTTC. Its translation is CASSLAGFHNEQFF.

Only a few counts were recorded for this clonotype. The rearrangement joins TRBV28 to TRBJ2-4; TRBD1 matches 10 bases. The CDR3 spans 16 residues. CDR1 is MDHEN, CDR2 SYDVKM, per germline. V lost 2 bases, J lost 6 bases, and 7 bases stayed unmatched. CDR3 residues: CASSLPIGQGGNIQYF. The CDR3 nucleotides are TGTGCCAGCAGTTTACCCATCGGACAGGGGGGAAACATTCAGTACTTC.

This chain connects TRBV7-2 to TRBJ2-7, with D perhaps TRBD1 (6 bases). Germline assignment: CDR1 SGHTA and CDR2 FQGNSA. The CDR3 consists of 14 residues. Trimming shortened V by 4 bases and J by 3 bases, and 13 bases separated the two germline ends. The CDR3 region is CASSSQGTGYEQYF. The CDR3 DNA follows: TGTGCCAGCAGCTCACAGGGTACTGGCTACGAGCAGTACTTC.

This clonotype appeared once. This may be a read error, as it is one base from a much larger clone. The chain is built from TRBV2 and TRBJ2-7; possible D gene TRBD2, 5 bases. Trimming cost V 0 bases and J 2 bases, with 14 bases left between them. The germline CDR1 and CDR2 sequences are SNHLY and FYNNEI. The CDR3 spans 16 residues. CDR3 bases: TGTGCCAGCAGTGAAGCCCCCAGGACTGTAGCCTACGAGCAGTACTTC. This codes for CASSEAPRTVAYEQYF.

V and J are TRBV5-6 and TRBJ1-2, with D hard to call. Deletions cut 3 bases from V and 8 bases from J, with 11 bases between. Germline V gene data show CDR1 as SGHDT and CDR2 as YYEEEE. The CDR3 runs 12 residues. The CDR3 loop reads CASSSNPGGYTF. The CDR3 DNA sequence: TGTGCCAGCAGCTCGAACCCTGGGGGCTACACCTTC.

The chain combines TRBV12-3 or TRBV12-4 with TRBJ1-2; D gene uncertain. Trimming pared 1 base from V and 5 bases from J, leaving 11 bases between. CDR3 length equals 14 residues. The CDR3: CASSLGEQNYGYTF. In DNA form, the CDR3 reads TGTGCCAGCAGTTTAGGGGAACAGAATTATGGCTACACCTTC.

This clonotype was seen a handful of times. The V and J genes are TRBV27 and TRBJ1-6; the D is unclear. The CDR3 has 14 residues. Germline V CDR1 and CDR2: MNHEY, SMNVEV (reference sequence). V lost 5 bases and J lost 6, with 11 bases in between. Here the CDR3 reads CASSPGSRNSPLHF. CDR3 in DNA: TGTGCCAGCAGTCCCGGCAGCCGTAATTCACCCCTCCACTTT.

The J gene is TRBJ2-7, the V gene TRBV5-6, with 8 bases fitting TRBD2. The CDR3 has 15 residues. V dropped 3 bases and J dropped 3; count of bases not matched to a gene: 8. Germline V gives CDR1 SGHDT, CDR2 YYEEEE. The CDR3 nucleotides are TGTGCCAGCAGCTGGTTAGCGGGAAGGAACTACGAGCAGTACTTC. This gives the protein CASSWLAGRNYEQYF.

This chain uses TRBV20-1 with TRBJ1-2, with 9 bases lining up with TRBD1. CDR1 is DFQATT, CDR2 SNEGSKA, per germline (reference sequence). V shed 3 bases and J 1 base; nucleotides not matched to a gene: 12. This CDR3 comprises 17 residues. CDR3 sequence: CSARTGQGIILNYGYTF. CDR3 nucleotides: TGCAGTGCTAGGACGGGACAGGGCATTATCCTTAACTATGGCTACACCTTC.

The sample holds one count of this clonotype. This may stem from a read error, because a much larger clone lies one nucleotide away. The chain carries TRBV20-1 and TRBJ2-6, with D possibly matching TRBD2 (5 bases). Germline V gives CDR1 DFQATT, CDR2 SNEGSKA (reference sequence). This CDR3 has 15 amino acids. The CDR3 region is CSAGEGPAGANVLTF. CDR3 sequence (DNA): TGCAGTGCTGGAGAGGGTCCAGCCGGGGCCAACGTCCTGACTTTC.